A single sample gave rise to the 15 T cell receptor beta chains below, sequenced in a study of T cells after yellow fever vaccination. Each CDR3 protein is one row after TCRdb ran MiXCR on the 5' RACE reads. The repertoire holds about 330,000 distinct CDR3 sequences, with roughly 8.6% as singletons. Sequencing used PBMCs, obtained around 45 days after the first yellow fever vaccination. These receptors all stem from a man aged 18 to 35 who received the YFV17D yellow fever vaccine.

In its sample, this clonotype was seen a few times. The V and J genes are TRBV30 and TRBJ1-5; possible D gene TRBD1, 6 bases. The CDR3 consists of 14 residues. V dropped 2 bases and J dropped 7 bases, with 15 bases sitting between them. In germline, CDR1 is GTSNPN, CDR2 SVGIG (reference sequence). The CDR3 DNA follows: TGTGCCTGGAGTATGGTCGGGGGCCGGCAGCCCCAGCATTTT. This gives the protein CAWSMVGGRQPQHF. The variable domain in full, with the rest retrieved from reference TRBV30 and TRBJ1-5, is SQTIHQWPATLVQPVGSPLSLECTVEGTSNPNLYWYRQAAGRGLQLLFYSVGIGQISSEVPQNLSASRPQDRQFILSSKKLLLSDSGFYLCAWSMVGGRQPQHFGDGTRLSIL.

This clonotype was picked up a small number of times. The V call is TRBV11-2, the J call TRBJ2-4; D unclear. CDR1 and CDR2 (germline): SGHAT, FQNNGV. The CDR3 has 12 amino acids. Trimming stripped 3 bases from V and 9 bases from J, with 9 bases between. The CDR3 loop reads CASSFSDIIQYF. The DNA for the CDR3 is TGTGCCAGCAGCTTCTCCGATATCATTCAGTACTTC.

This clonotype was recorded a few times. CDR3 region: CASSLDAGGHREQYF. The DNA for the CDR3 is TGTGCCAGCAGCTTAGATGCCGGGGGCCATAGGGAGCAGTACTTC. This chain links TRBV7-2 with TRBJ2-7; the D call may be TRBD1 or TRBD2 (6 bases each). V was trimmed by 1 base and J by 7 bases, leaving 17 bases between them. Germline-derived CDR1 and CDR2 are SGHTA and FQGNSA. The CDR3 consists of 15 residues.

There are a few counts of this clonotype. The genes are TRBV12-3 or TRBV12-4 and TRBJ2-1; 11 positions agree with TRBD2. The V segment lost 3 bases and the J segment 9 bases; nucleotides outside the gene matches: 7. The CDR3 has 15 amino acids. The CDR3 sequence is CASSFVSGGAIEQFF. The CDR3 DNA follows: TGTGCCAGCAGTTTCGTTAGCGGGGGGGCGATTGAGCAGTTCTTC.

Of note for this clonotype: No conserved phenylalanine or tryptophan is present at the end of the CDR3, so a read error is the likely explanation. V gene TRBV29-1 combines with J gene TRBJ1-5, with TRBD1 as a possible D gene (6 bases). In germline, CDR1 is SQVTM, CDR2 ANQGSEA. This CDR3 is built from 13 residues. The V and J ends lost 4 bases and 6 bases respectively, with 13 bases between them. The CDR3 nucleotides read TGCAGCGTTGTCGTAGGGGGAAGTCAGCCCCAGCATTTA. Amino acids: CSVVVGGSQPQHL.

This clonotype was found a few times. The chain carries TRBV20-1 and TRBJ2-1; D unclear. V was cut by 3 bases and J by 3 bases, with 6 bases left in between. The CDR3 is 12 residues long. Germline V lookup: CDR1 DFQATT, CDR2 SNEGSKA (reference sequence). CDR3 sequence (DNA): TGCAGTGCTAGCAAGGGCTACAATGAGCAGTTCTTC. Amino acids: CSASKGYNEQFF.

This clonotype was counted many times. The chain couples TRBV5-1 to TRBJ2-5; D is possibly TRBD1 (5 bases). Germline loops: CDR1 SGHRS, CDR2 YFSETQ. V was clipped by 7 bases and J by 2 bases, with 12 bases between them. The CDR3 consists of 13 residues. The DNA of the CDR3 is TGCGCCAGCTCTACAGGTGGACAAGAGACCCAGTACTTC. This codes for CASSTGGQETQYF.

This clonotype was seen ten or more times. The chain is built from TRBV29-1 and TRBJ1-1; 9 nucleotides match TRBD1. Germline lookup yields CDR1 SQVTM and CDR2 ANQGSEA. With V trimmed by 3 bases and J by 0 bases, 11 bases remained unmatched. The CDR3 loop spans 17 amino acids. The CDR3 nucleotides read TGCAGCGTTGAGGACGTCCGGGACAGGGCCGTGAACACTGAAGCTTTCTTT. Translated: CSVEDVRDRAVNTEAFF.

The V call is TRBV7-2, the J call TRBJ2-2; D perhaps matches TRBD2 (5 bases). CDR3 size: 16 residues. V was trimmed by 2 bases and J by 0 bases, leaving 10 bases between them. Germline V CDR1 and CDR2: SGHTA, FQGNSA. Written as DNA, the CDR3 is TGTGCCAGCAGCTTATCCGGGGTTACGAACACCGGGGAGCTGTTTTTT. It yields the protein CASSLSGVTNTGELFF.

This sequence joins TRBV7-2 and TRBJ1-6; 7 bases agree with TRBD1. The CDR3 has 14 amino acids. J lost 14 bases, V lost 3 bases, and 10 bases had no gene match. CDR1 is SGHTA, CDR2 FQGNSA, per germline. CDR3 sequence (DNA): TGTGCCAGCAGCTTCCGACAGGGAGCCGAATCCCTCCACTTT. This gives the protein CASSFRQGAESLHF. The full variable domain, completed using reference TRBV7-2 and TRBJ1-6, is GAGVSQSPSNKVTEKGKDVELRCDPISGHTALYWYRQSLGQGLEFLIYFQGNSAPDKSGLPSDRFSAERTGGSVSTLTIQRTQQEDSAVYLCASSFRQGAESLHFGNGTRLTVT.

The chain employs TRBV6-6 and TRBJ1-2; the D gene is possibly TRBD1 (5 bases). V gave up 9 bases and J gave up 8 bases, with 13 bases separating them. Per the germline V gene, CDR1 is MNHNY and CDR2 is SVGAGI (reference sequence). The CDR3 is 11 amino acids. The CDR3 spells CASRGGGGYTF. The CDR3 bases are TGTGCCAGTCGGGGGGGAGGCGGCTACACCTTC.

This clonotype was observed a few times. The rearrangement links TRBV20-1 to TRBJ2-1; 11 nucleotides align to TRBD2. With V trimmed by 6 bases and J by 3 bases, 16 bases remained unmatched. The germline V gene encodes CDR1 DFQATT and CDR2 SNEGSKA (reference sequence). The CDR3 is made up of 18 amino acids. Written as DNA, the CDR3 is TGCAGTGCCCCCCTGGGCGGTGCTAGCGGGGGGCTCTACAATGAGCAGTTCTTC. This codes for CSAPLGGASGGLYNEQFF.

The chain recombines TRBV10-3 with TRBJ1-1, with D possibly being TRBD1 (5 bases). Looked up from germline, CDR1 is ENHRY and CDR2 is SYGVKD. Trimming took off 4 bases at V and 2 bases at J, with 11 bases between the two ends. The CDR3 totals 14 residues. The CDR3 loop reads CAISAGTANTEAFF. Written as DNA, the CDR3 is TGTGCCATCAGTGCAGGGACTGCCAACACTGAAGCTTTCTTT.

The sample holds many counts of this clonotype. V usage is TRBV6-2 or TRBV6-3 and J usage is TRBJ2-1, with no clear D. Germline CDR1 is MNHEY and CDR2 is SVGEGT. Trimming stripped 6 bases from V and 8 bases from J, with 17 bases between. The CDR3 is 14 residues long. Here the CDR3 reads CASSREDISDEQFF. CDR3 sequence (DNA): TGTGCCAGCAGCCGCGAAGACATATCCGATGAGCAGTTCTTC.

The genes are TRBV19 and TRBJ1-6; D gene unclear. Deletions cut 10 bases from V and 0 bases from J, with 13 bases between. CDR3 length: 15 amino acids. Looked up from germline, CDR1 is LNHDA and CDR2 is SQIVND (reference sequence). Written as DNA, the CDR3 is TGTGCCACCAGGCTCGGAATCTCCTATAATTCACCCCTCCACTTT. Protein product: CATRLGISYNSPLHF. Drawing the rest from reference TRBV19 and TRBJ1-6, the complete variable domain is DGGITQSPKYLFRKEGQNVTLSCEQNLNHDAMYWYRQDPGQGLRLIYYSQIVNDFQKGDIAEGYSVSREKKESFPLTVTSAQKNPTAFYLCATRLGISYNSPLHFGNGTRLTVT.